The 15 T cell receptor beta chains listed next were all sequenced from one sample in a study of CD4 T cells in relation to SARS-CoV-2 and coronaviruses. The repertoire was sequenced with immunoSEQ multiplex PCR; TCRdb's copy has only in-frame clones and lacks some. There are tens of thousands of clones in the sample; around 68% occur only once, and roughly 19% lies in the top ten. The unexposed donors gave CD4+ T cells in about 2011-2019, prior to COVID-19. After approximately 10 days of culture, CD4+ T cells were isolated. Antigens of these TCRs are unknown. The sequenced sample consisted of CD4+ T cells from PBMCs, cultured in vitro. The receptors were sampled from a human donor in good health.

This chain links TRBV4-3 with TRBJ2-3; maybe TRBD2 (6 bases). The germline CDR1 and CDR2 sequences are LGHNA and YSLEER. Trimming removed 4 bases from V and 2 bases from J, with 13 bases in between. The CDR3 length is 15 residues. The DNA of the CDR3 is TGCGCCAGCAGCCGTATAGCGGAGCCCACAGATACGCAGTATTTT. It yields the protein CASSRIAEPTDTQYF.

This clone was counted between two and nine times. The rearrangement uses TRBV4-1 and TRBJ2-3; D gene ambiguous. The germline gives CDR1 MGHRA, CDR2 YSYEKL. The ends were cut back, 2 bases at V and 2 bases at J, with 5 bases in the middle. There are 13 residues in the CDR3. The CDR3 coding sequence is TGCGCCAGCAGCCAACAATTCACAGATACGCAGTATTTT. Amino acids: CASSQQFTDTQYF.

V is TRBV7-8 and J is TRBJ2-7; D not resolved. CDR3 length: 13 amino acids. Germline-derived CDR1 and CDR2 are SGHVS and FQNEAQ. The V and J ends lost 5 bases and 6 bases respectively, with 14 bases between them. The CDR3 nucleotides are TGTGCCAGCAGCGCCCAACCTCCTAGCGAGCAGTACTTC. This translates into CASSAQPPSEQYF.

This chain uses TRBV4-2 with TRBJ2-1; D is possibly TRBD2 (5 bases). Germline-derived CDR1 and CDR2 are LGHNA and YNFKEQ. V was clipped by 3 bases and J by 1 base, with 16 bases between them. This CDR3 comprises 17 residues. Here the CDR3 reads CASSQSPRAGSYNEQFF. For the CDR3, the DNA is TGTGCCAGCAGCCAGTCCCCTCGGGCGGGTTCCTACAATGAGCAGTTCTTC.

The gene calls are TRBV7-3 and TRBJ1-1; D is possibly TRBD1 (5 bases). Deletions cut 6 bases from V and 1 base from J, with 12 bases between. The CDR3 covers 14 residues. Germline V lookup: CDR1 SGHTA, CDR2 FQGTGA. The CDR3 region is CASRPGEWNTEAFF. CDR3 nucleotides: TGTGCCAGCAGACCGGGGGAGTGGAACACTGAAGCTTTCTTT. The whole variable domain, remainder taken from reference TRBV7-3 and TRBJ1-1, is GAGVSQTPSNKVTEKGKYVELRCDPISGHTALYWYRQSLGQGPEFLIYFQGTGAADDSGLPNDRFFAVRPEGSVSTLKIQRTERGDSAVYLCASRPGEWNTEAFFGQGTRLTVV.

The CDR3 coding sequence is TGCGCCAGCAGCTTGTTAGTTTCAGGGCGGGAGCAGTACTTC. Residues: CASSLLVSGREQYF. The chain uses TRBV5-1 and TRBJ2-7; a weak D match, TRBD1 (5 bases). Deletions cut 1 base from V and 7 bases from J, with 15 bases between. The CDR3 covers 14 residues. Germline CDR1 SGHRS, CDR2 YFSETQ.

The genes are TRBV14 and TRBJ2-2; no definite D call. V was cut by 0 bases and J by 5 bases, with 7 bases left in between. This CDR3 has 14 amino acids. CDR1 and CDR2 from the germline V gene are SGHDN and FVKESK. The CDR3: CASSQDIQTGELFF. CDR3 sequence (DNA): TGTGCCAGCAGCCAAGATATTCAAACCGGGGAGCTGTTTTTT.

The chain joins TRBV15 to TRBJ2-3; 8 bases map to TRBD2. Germline trimming cut 5 bases from V and 1 base from J; bases unmatched to any gene: 2. CDR3 length: 14 amino acids. Germline-derived CDR1 and CDR2 are LNHNV and YYDKDF (reference sequence). The CDR3, as DNA: TGTGCCACCAGCTCAGCGGGGGGCACAGATACGCAGTATTTT. The encoded protein is CATSSAGGTDTQYF. The entire variable domain, with the rest obtained from reference TRBV15 and TRBJ2-3, is as follows: DAMVIQNPRYQVTQFGKPVTLSCSQTLNHNVMYWYQQKSSQAPKLLFHYYDKDFNNEADTPDNFQSRRPNTSFCFLDIRSPGLGDTAMYLCATSSAGGTDTQYFGPGTRLTVL.

The V call is TRBV16, the J call TRBJ2-1; TRBD2 is a possible D gene (6 bases). Trimming cost V 0 bases and J 1 base, with 10 bases left between them. The CDR3 runs 16 residues. Per germline, CDR1 KGHSY and CDR2 FQNENV. Here the CDR3 DNA reads TGTGCCAGCAGCCAATCAGGGACTCGATCCTACAATGAGCAGTTCTTC. It specifies CASSQSGTRSYNEQFF.

V and J are TRBV3-1 (or the pseudogene TRBV3-2) and TRBJ2-7; 9 bases agree with TRBD1. CDR3 size: 16 residues. With V trimmed by 1 base and J by 2 bases, 6 bases remained unmatched. Germline lookup yields CDR1 LGHDT and CDR2 YNNKEL (reference sequence). The CDR3 reads CASSQGGTGFPYEQYF. The DNA for the CDR3 is TGTGCCAGCAGCCAAGGGGGGACAGGGTTCCCCTACGAGCAGTACTTC.

The chain links TRBV19 to TRBJ2-5; TRBD2 matches at 8 bases. The V and J ends lost 5 bases and 5 bases, in that order; junction bases with no gene match: 7. Looked up from germline, CDR1 is LNHDA and CDR2 is SQIVND (reference sequence). This CDR3 is built from 14 residues. CDR3 in amino acids: CASSPAGGGETQYF. The CDR3 nucleotides are TGTGCCAGTAGTCCGGCGGGGGGAGGGGAGACCCAGTACTTC. The entire variable domain, with the rest obtained from reference TRBV19 and TRBJ2-5, is as follows: DGGITQSPKYLFRKEGQNVTLSCEQNLNHDAMYWYRQDPGQGLRLIYYSQIVNDFQKGDIAEGYSVSREKKESFPLTVTSAQKNPTAFYLCASSPAGGGETQYFGPGTRLLVL.

The V and J genes are TRBV19 and TRBJ2-7; 7 bases fit TRBD2. Germline V gene lookup returns CDR1 LNHDA and CDR2 SQIVND (reference sequence). This CDR3 spans 14 amino acids. Trimming at V came to 8 bases and at J to 2 bases, leaving 9 bases not matched to a gene. The CDR3 protein is CASASLGGTYEQYF. The CDR3 DNA reads TGTGCCAGTGCCTCTCTCGGGGGGACCTACGAGCAGTACTTC.

The chain carries TRBV12-5 and TRBJ2-3, with TRBD1 identical over 7 bases. Germline V gene data show CDR1 as LGHNT and CDR2 as FRNRAP. CDR3 size: 14 residues. V lost 1 base and J lost 7; bases outside the gene matches: 5. The CDR3 protein is CASGLGQGRNTQYF. The CDR3, as DNA: TGTGCTAGTGGTTTGGGACAGGGAAGAAATACGCAGTATTTT.

This chain uses TRBV7-2 with TRBJ2-5, with D unresolved. The CDR3 runs 16 residues. The V gene's germline CDR1 is SGHTA and CDR2 FQGNSA. Trimming took 1 base from V and 4 from J, leaving 16 bases between them. The CDR3 loop is CASSLEGGRWGETQYF. CDR3 DNA: TGTGCCAGCAGCTTAGAAGGTGGTAGGTGGGGAGAGACCCAGTACTTC. Full variable domain (missing parts from reference TRBV7-2 and TRBJ2-5): GAGVSQSPSNKVTEKGKDVELRCDPISGHTALYWYRQSLGQGLEFLIYFQGNSAPDKSGLPSDRFSAERTGGSVSTLTIQRTQQEDSAVYLCASSLEGGRWGETQYFGPGTRLLVL.

The rearrangement joins TRBV5-1 to TRBJ1-2, with D possibly matching TRBD1 (5 bases). The CDR3 is made up of 17 amino acids. The V end lost 0 bases, the J end lost 3 bases, and 18 bases lay between the germline ends. Germline CDR1 is SGHRS and CDR2 is YFSETQ. The CDR3 DNA is TGCGCCAGCAGCTTGGAATCTTTGCCAGGGTCTGACTATGGCTACACCTTC. The encoded protein is CASSLESLPGSDYGYTF.